A selection of T cell receptor beta chains follows, all from one sample in a study of T cell responses to AZD1222 COVID-19 vaccine. TCRdb's table, derived via immunoSEQ multiplex PCR, lists solely in-frame clones and lacks some. Counted here are around 220,000 clones, approximately 94% occurring once; the ten biggest clones make up about 1.5%. The specimen comprised peripheral blood, sampled 28 days after the second dose of the MenACWY control vaccine. These receptor sequences come from an adult who received the MenACWY meningococcal vaccine as a control. Both conserved end residues are part of each CDR3. Each record gives: clone size, J gene, D gene, V gene, CDR3 protein, CDR3 DNA. D genes are given only for firm matches. The size of a clone is reported for some rows only, either as once, few or many, or as a class for expanded clones.

-	TRBJ1-2	-	TRBV5-4	CASSLEPQGPASGYTF	TGTGCCAGCAGCTTGGAACCGCAGGGGCCCGCATCTGGCTACACCTTC
-	TRBJ2-2	-	TRBV27	CASSLSWGNTGELFF	TGTGCCAGCAGTTTATCGTGGGGAAACACCGGGGAGCTGTTTTTT
-	TRBJ1-4	-	TRBV27	CASSATRDGEKLFF	TGTGCCAGCAGTGCAACGCGGGATGGAGAAAAACTGTTTTTT
-	TRBJ2-7	TRBD2	TRBV27	CASSLSPGLAYEQYF	TGTGCCAGCAGTTTATCGCCGGGACTAGCCTACGAGCAGTACTTC
-	TRBJ2-1	TRBD2	TRBV18	CASSPGAAGRYNEQFF	TGTGCCAGCTCACCAGGGGCAGCGGGGCGGTACAATGAGCAGTTCTTC
-	TRBJ2-5	-	TRBV7-9	CASSFSAAGPQETQYF	TGTGCCAGCAGCTTCTCTGCGGCGGGACCCCAAGAGACCCAGTACTTC
-	TRBJ1-6	-	TRBV27	CASSRGAGTQNSPLHF	TGTGCCAGCAGCCGGGGGGCCGGGACTCAGAATTCACCCCTCCACTTT
-	TRBJ1-5	TRBD1	TRBV4-2	CASSQVWDRERPQHF	TGTGCCAGCAGCCAAGTTTGGGACAGGGAGAGGCCCCAGCATTTT
-	TRBJ2-2	-	TRBV29-1	CSVLPDGGELFF	TGCAGCGTCCTCCCAGATGGCGGGGAGCTGTTTTTT
-	TRBJ2-7	-	TRBV7-8	CASSLAEDYEQYF	TGTGCCAGCAGCTTAGCAGAGGACTACGAGCAGTACTTC
-	TRBJ2-5	-	TRBV7-8	CASSLREGLQETQYF	TGTGCCAGCAGCTTAAGAGAGGGGCTTCAAGAGACCCAGTACTTC
few	TRBJ2-2	-	TRBV6-1	CASSEVPGQENGGTGELFF	TGTGCCAGCAGCGAAGTGCCGGGACAAGAGAACGGGGGCACCGGGGAGCTGTTTTTT
-	TRBJ2-5	-	TRBV18	CASSPQETQYF	TGTGCCAGCTCACCACAAGAGACCCAGTACTTC
-	TRBJ2-5	-	TRBV27	CASSLRLGFGVQETQYF	TGTGCCAGCAGTTTAAGGTTGGGCTTCGGGGTTCAAGAGACCCAGTACTTC
-	TRBJ1-2	-	TRBV19	CASKATGPEGGYTF	TGTGCCAGTAAAGCGACAGGACCAGAGGGTGGCTACACCTTC
-	TRBJ1-6	TRBD1	TRBV9	CASQGAAGNSPLHF	TGTGCCAGCCAGGGGGCAGCCGGGAATTCACCCCTCCACTTT
-	TRBJ2-4	-	TRBV21-1	CASSNGPESIQYF	TGTGCCAGCAGCAACGGACCTGAAAGCATTCAGTACTTC
-	TRBJ2-1	-	TRBV24-1	CATSDSTFWGRFYNEQFF	TGTGCCACCAGTGATTCGACGTTTTGGGGGAGGTTCTACAATGAGCAGTTCTTC
-	TRBJ2-7	-	TRBV3-1/TRBV3-2	CASSQGHEQYF	TGTGCCAGCAGCCAGGGGCACGAGCAGTACTTC
-	TRBJ2-7	-	TRBV25-1	CASSEFSGAYEQYF	TGTGCCAGCAGTGAATTTTCTGGGGCTTACGAGCAGTACTTC
-	TRBJ1-2	TRBD1	TRBV20-1	CSASTGAHGYTF	TGCAGTGCTAGTACAGGGGCCCATGGCTACACCTTC
once	TRBJ1-2	TRBD1	TRBV5-1	CASSSTGTAVYGYTF	TGCGCCAGCAGCTCTACCGGGACAGCCGTCTATGGCTACACCTTC
-	TRBJ2-1	-	TRBV6-5	CASSTYAEQFF	TGTGCCAGCAGTACTTACGCTGAGCAGTTCTTC
-	TRBJ2-7	-	TRBV4-3	CASSQGPGTGGYEQYF	TGCGCCAGCAGCCAAGGCCCCGGGACTGGGGGCTACGAGCAGTACTTC
-	TRBJ1-1	TRBD1	TRBV9	CASSVGQASYTEAFF	TGTGCCAGCAGCGTGGGACAGGCCTCATACACTGAAGCTTTCTTT
-	TRBJ2-7	TRBD1	TRBV28	CASSSPGQPSEQYF	TGTGCCAGCAGTTCACCGGGACAGCCCTCCGAGCAGTACTTC
-	TRBJ1-2	TRBD1	TRBV28	CASSFLGGDRAYGYTF	TGTGCCAGCAGTTTCCTAGGCGGGGACAGGGCCTATGGCTACACCTTC
once	TRBJ2-7	TRBD1	TRBV7-9	CASSLLGTGKNEQYF	TGTGCCAGCAGCTTATTGGGGACAGGGAAAAACGAGCAGTACTTC
-	TRBJ2-1	-	TRBV7-2	CASSFRGVSSYNEQFF	TGTGCCAGCAGCTTCAGGGGGGTGAGCTCCTACAATGAGCAGTTCTTC
-	TRBJ1-2	-	TRBV30	CAWAGGARGYTF	TGTGCCTGGGCTGGCGGAGCGAGGGGCTACACCTTC
-	TRBJ1-5	-	TRBV5-1	CASSLAGGSNQPQHF	TGCGCCAGCAGCTTGGCCGGGGGTAGCAATCAGCCCCAGCATTTT
-	TRBJ2-7	-	TRBV11-2	CASSHGLYEQYF	TGTGCCAGCAGCCACGGACTCTACGAGCAGTACTTC
-	TRBJ1-2	TRBD1	TRBV28	CASSSRDRRYYGYTF	TGTGCCAGCAGTTCCCGGGACAGGAGGTACTATGGCTACACCTTC